This record covers a single T cell receptor (beta chain). What it binds is not known. Germline V gene data show CDR1 as MNHEY and CDR2 as SVGAGI. This CDR3 is 14 amino acids long. With 6 bases removed from V and 0 bases from J, the gap between germline ends came to 9 bases. Produced via immunoSEQ multiplex PCR; TCRdb's table is partial and in-frame only. The sample records around 130,000 clones, 90% being singletons. The source of the sample is a study of T cell responses to AZD1222 COVID-19 vaccine. Findings and caveats of the study: Baseline testing showed seropositivity in only six or seven AZD1222 recipients. It was only after the peak T cell response that any repertoires were sampled.

The clonotype originates from an adult who received the MenACWY meningococcal vaccine as a control. This specimen consisted of peripheral blood, obtained 28 days after the second dose of the MenACWY control vaccine. V is TRBV6-5 and J is TRBJ2-4; D is undetermined. The CDR3 DNA sequence: TGTGCCAGCAGAGACTGGGGAGCCAAAAACATTCAGTACTTC. Protein: CASRDWGAKNIQYF.